These 18 T cell receptor beta chains came from one sample sequenced in a study of shared clonotypes between healthy human individuals. Here immunoSEQ multiplex PCR was the method, and the copy in TCRdb shows in-frame clones only, minus some. The sample comprises about 2 million clones, 85% to 95% of which are singletons, and 0.1% to 0.15% rests with the top ten. Sequencing input: naive CD4+ T cells sorted from blood. Specified subset: CD45RA+ positively selected. The receptors come from a man younger than 30 in good health.

Here the CDR3 DNA reads TGTGCCAGCAGCTTCGCTAGCGGGGGGTACAATGAGCAGTTCTTC. It translates to CASSFASGGYNEQFF. This sequence joins TRBV7-8 and TRBJ2-1; 11 bases fit TRBD2. Germline V lookup: CDR1 SGHVS, CDR2 FQNEAQ. This CDR3 spans 15 amino acids. Trimming at V came to 3 bases and at J to 4 bases, leaving 2 bases not matched to a gene.

The chain recombines TRBV7-9 with TRBJ2-7; 8 nucleotides agree with TRBD1. CDR1 and CDR2 from the germline V gene are SEHNR and FQNEAQ (reference sequence). V trimming: 5 bases; J trimming: 2 bases; junction bases outside the gene matches: 5. The CDR3 is made up of 14 amino acids. The CDR3 DNA is TGTGCCAGCAGCGTGGGGACAGGACCCTACGAGCAGTACTTC. Translation: CASSVGTGPYEQYF.

This chain links TRBV14 with TRBJ2-1, with a tentative D call TRBD2 (5 bases). Germline V gene sequence: CDR1 SGHDN, CDR2 FVKESK. V lost 3 bases, J lost 15 bases, and 18 bases lay in between. The CDR3 loop spans 13 amino acids. CDR3 amino acids: CASSQVPGLSPFF. DNA for the CDR3: TGTGCCAGCAGCCAGGTCCCTGGACTTAGCCCGTTCTTC.

The CDR3 DNA reads TGTGCCTGGAGTGTCCTCGGGACAGGGACTGGCTACACCTTC. It encodes CAWSVLGTGTGYTF. J is TRBJ1-2 and V is TRBV30, with 9 bases lining up with TRBD1. Germline trimming cut 0 bases from V and 7 bases from J; bases unmatched to any gene: 6. The CDR3 has 14 residues. CDR1 is GTSNPN and CDR2 is SVGIG in the germline V gene (reference sequence).

With respect to this clone: The junction does not match germline at one end; this may be a read error. CDR3 coding DNA: TGTGCCAGCAGCTTATCGGCGGCTGCTGCCCTCCAGTTC. Its protein is CASSLSAAAALQF. This chain links TRBV7-2 with TRBJ2-7; D gene ambiguous. There are 13 residues in the CDR3. Germline CDR1 SGHTA, CDR2 FQGNSA.

The chain has TRBV7-9 and TRBJ1-6; D is possibly TRBD1 (6 bases). Germline V gene data show CDR1 as SEHNR and CDR2 as FQNEAQ (reference sequence). The V gene lost 1 base and the J gene lost 9 bases, with 13 bases spanning the gap. The CDR3 is 15 amino acids. CDR3 coding DNA: TGTGCCAGCAGCTTAGGCGGGACACGGAGTTCACCCCTCCACTTT. It is translated as CASSLGGTRSSPLHF.

This clone was found once. V and J are TRBV9 and TRBJ2-3; D may be TRBD1 (5 bases). V was cut by 4 bases and J by 0 bases, with 12 bases left in between. From germline, CDR1 is SGDLS and CDR2 YYNGEE. This CDR3 region has 15 residues. The CDR3 bases are TGTGCCAGCAGCCCACCAGGGTTTAGCACAGATACGCAGTATTTT. Translation: CASSPPGFSTDTQYF.

This chain joins TRBV6-6 and TRBJ1-3, with 8 bases lining up with TRBD1. V dropped 0 bases and J dropped 2; count of bases not matched to a gene: 3. This CDR3 is 16 amino acids long. The germline CDR1 and CDR2 sequences are MNHNY and SVGAGI (reference sequence). CDR3 region: CASSYSPTGAGNTIYF. Here the CDR3 DNA reads TGTGCCAGCAGTTACTCGCCGACAGGGGCTGGAAACACCATATATTTT.

This chain connects TRBV6-5 to TRBJ2-2; D unresolved. The length of the CDR3 is 14 residues. CDR1 is MNHEY, CDR2 SVGAGI, per germline. V lost 5 bases and J lost 3, with 10 bases in between. The CDR3 DNA is TGTGCCAGCAGTAGAAATGGGGACACCGGGGAGCTGTTTTTT. This sequence encodes CASSRNGDTGELFF.

Of note for this clone: This sample also contains other DNA sequences that code for the same CDR3. This chain uses TRBV9 with TRBJ2-3; D is perhaps TRBD2 (6 bases). CDR1 is SGDLS, CDR2 YYNGEE, per germline. Trimming took off 0 bases at V and 1 base at J, with 12 bases between the two ends. The CDR3 sequence is 16 residues long. CDR3 residues: CASSVGVGGGTDTQYF. The CDR3 DNA reads TGTGCCAGCAGCGTAGGGGTGGGCGGGGGCACAGATACGCAGTATTTT.

The chain uses TRBV6-1 and TRBJ1-2; D uncertain. V was pared by 2 bases and J by 0 bases, with 13 bases between. The germline gives CDR1 MNHNS, CDR2 SASEGT. The CDR3 length is 16 residues. The CDR3: CASSETAGRTNYGYTF. DNA for the CDR3: TGTGCCAGCAGTGAAACCGCCGGCAGAACTAACTATGGCTACACCTTC.

A word on this clone: At one of its ends the junction is not consistent with the germline gene, which may arise from a read error. This rearrangement joins TRBV7-7 to TRBJ2-5, with a weak D call TRBD1 (6 bases). CDR1 and CDR2 (germline): SSHAT, FNYEAQ (reference sequence). This CDR3 region has 14 residues. The CDR3 loop is CASSLVAQGETQYF. The CDR3 nucleotides are TGTGCTAGCAGCTTAGTCGCCCAGGGGGAGACCCAGTACTTC. Combining the CDR3 with reference TRBV7-7 and TRBJ2-5 gives the whole variable domain GAGVSQSPRYKVTKRGQDVTLRCDPISSHATLYWYQQALGQGPEFLTYFNYEAQPDKSGLPSDRFSAERPEGSISTLTIQRTEQRDSAMYRCASSLVAQGETQYFGPGTRLLVL.

The rearrangement links TRBV12-2 to TRBJ2-7; TRBD2, the D gene given by the table, was not confirmed from the DNA. TRBV12-2 is tagged as a pseudogene. The CDR3 sequence is 9 residues long. The CDR3 protein is CASPGEQYF. CDR3 bases: TGTGCCTCCCCGGGCGAGCAGTACTTC.

The chain recombines TRBV7-9 with TRBJ2-7, with D perhaps assigned TRBD1 or TRBD2 (5 bases each). The CDR3 extends over 15 amino acids. Trimming pared 5 bases from V and 5 bases from J, leaving 19 bases between. Germline V gene data show CDR1 as SEHNR and CDR2 as FQNEAQ (reference sequence). CDR3 DNA: TGTGCCAGCAGCCCATCCGGGGCAGGGAGCAACGAGCAGTACTTC. Its protein product is CASSPSGAGSNEQYF.

This rearrangement joins TRBV25-1 to TRBJ2-7; 7 nucleotides match TRBD1. The trim removed 3 bases at V and 3 bases at J, leaving 5 bases unmatched. Germline V CDR1 and CDR2: MGHDK, SYGVNS. The length of the CDR3 is 14 residues. The CDR3 here is CASSDRTGSYEQYF. Here the CDR3 DNA reads TGTGCCAGCAGTGATAGGACAGGAAGCTACGAGCAGTACTTC.

This clone was detected once. This chain joins TRBV15 and TRBJ2-3; perhaps D is TRBD1 or TRBD2 (6 bases each). CDR3 length equals 14 residues. Looked up from germline, CDR1 is LNHNV and CDR2 is YYDKDF (reference sequence). V was trimmed by 8 bases and J by 1 base, leaving 13 bases between them. The CDR3, as DNA: TGTGCCACCCGAGGGGGGCCAGGCACAGATACGCAGTATTTT. This translates into CATRGGPGTDTQYF.

The DNA of the CDR3 is TGTGCCAGCAGCTTACCAGGAGGGGCTAATGAAAAACTGTTTTTT. It encodes CASSLPGGANEKLFF. The chain couples TRBV11-2 to TRBJ1-4; weak D call: TRBD1 (5 bases). The CDR3 is 15 amino acids. The germline V and J ends were trimmed by 2 bases and 3 bases, with 10 bases remaining between them. The germline V gene encodes CDR1 SGHAT and CDR2 FQNNGV.

The chain recombines TRBV6-1 with TRBJ1-4; maybe TRBD1 (5 bases). The germline V gene has CDR1 MNHNS and CDR2 SASEGT. The CDR3 is 13 amino acids. V lost 9 bases and J lost 5, with 13 bases in between. CDR3: CASIRDGNEKLFF. DNA of the CDR3: TGTGCCAGTATCCGGGACGGGAATGAAAAACTGTTTTTT.